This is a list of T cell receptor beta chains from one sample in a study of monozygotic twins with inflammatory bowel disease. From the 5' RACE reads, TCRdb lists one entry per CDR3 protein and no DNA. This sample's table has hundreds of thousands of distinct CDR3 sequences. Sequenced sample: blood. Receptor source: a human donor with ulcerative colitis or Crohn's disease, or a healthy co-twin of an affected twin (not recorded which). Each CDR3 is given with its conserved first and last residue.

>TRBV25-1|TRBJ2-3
CASSGGPGQAGTDTQYF
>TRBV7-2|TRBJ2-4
CASSPRSGVENIQYF
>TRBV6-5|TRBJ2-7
CASSYRQGLIYYEQYF
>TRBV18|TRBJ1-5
CASSLGTVLSPQPQHF
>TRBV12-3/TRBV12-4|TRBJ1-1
CASSSRISVMNTEAFF
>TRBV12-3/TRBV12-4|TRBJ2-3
CASSSSWGAGLRTDTQYF
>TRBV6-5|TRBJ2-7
CASSYSWMSDEQYF
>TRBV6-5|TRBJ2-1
CASSPGQDNEQFF
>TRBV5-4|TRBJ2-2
CASSLDPQGPGELFF
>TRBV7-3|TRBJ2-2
CASSLTGEDTGELFF
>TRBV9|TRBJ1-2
CASSVGGYGYTF
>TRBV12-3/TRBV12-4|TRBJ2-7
CASTPGGEQYF
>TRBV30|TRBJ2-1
CAWSGLAGHTNEQFF
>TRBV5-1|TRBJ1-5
CASREGLRMDQPQHF
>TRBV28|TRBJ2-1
CASNGLGVRNEQFF
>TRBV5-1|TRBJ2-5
CASSFGRGETQYF
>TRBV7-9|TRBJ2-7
CASSLAGGQGAYEQYF
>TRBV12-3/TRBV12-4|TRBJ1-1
CASRRGEGLGEAFF
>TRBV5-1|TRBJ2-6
CASSLEGQGSGANVLTF
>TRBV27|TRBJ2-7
CASSQRGGGFYEQYF
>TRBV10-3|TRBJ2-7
CAIRPDRSGDPYEQYF
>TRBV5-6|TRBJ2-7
CASSFGAGEQYF
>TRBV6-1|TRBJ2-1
CASTLDWVELGEQFF
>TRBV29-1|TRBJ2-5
CSVLGEGGAWGTQYF
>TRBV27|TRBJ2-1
CASSPKRGGRNEQFF
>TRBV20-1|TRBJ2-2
CSARSYRSNTGELFF
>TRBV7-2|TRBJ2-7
CASSSWTSGSSYEQYF
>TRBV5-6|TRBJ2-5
CASSHGPGLAGEETQYF
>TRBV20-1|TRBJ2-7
CSAWSPVYEQYF
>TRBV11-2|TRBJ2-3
CASSLAGSSTDTQYF
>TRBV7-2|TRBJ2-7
CASSPPNLESEQYF
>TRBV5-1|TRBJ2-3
CASSHTAGGAADTQYF
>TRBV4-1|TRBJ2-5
CASSQDIRETQYF
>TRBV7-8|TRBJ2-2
CASSLGGGRSGELFF
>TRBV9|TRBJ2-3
CASSVNGGTDTQYF
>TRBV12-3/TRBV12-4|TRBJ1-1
CASSPRTGTNTEAFF
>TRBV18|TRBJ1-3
CASHGQVKDSGNTIYF
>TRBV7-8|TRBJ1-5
CASSLAGSYNQPQHF
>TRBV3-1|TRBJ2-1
CASSQDRASGSCNEQFF
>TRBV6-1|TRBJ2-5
CASSTGRGAETQYF
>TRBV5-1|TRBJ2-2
CASSLSGYGELFF
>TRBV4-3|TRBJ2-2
CASSQVGGATGELFF
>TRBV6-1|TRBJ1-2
CASSPLQRTNYGYTF
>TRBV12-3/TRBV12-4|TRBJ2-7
CASSVSGTTYEQYF
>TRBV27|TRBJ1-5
CASSPGTGVLGWNQPQHF
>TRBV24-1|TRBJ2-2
CATRDMGTGELFF
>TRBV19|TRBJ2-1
CASSIILTSYNEQFF
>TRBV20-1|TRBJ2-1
CSARNMTIRYNEQFF
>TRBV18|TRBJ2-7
CASTRGDRGRSYEQYF
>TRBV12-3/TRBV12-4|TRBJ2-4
CASSFRRLAKNIQYF
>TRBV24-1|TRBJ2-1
CATSDALSGRKNEQFF